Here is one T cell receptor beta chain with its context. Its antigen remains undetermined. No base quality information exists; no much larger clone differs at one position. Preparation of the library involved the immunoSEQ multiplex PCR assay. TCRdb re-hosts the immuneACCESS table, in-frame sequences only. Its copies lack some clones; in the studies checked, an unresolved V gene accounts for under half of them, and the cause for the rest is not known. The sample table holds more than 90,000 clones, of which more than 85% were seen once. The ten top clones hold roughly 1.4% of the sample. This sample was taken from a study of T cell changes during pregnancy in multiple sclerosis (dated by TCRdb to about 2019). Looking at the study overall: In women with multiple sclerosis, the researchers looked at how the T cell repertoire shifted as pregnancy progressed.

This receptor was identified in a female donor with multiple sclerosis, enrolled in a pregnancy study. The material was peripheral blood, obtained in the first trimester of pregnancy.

The CDR3 region reads CAISQGGMNTEAFF. At the DNA level, the sequence is TGTGCCATCAGCCAGGGCGGGATGAACACTGAAGCTTTCTTT. The chain is assembled from TRBV10-3 and TRBJ1-1; the D region possibly corresponds to TRBD1 (5 bases align). The CDR3 covers 14 residues, taking in both the cysteine and the phenylalanine. Only the CDR3 DNA stays, 42 bases, in frame from base 1. V was cut back by 6 bases and J by 0 bases, leaving a gap of 11 bases between them. CDR1 and CDR2 (ENHRY, SYGVKD) derive from the germline V gene.